This T cell receptor beta chain was observed in a study of blood T cells in healthy people across ages. Study findings and constraints: Diversity estimated from one million T cells was considered an underestimate. Possibly, changes in expanded clonotypes were confounded because donor CMV status was unknown. Higher diversity and more naive CD4+ cells were features of long-lived donors, compared to aged donors.

As to this clonotype: Its antigen is still unknown.

Primed by a sample-barcoded 5' primer and a J-beta primer mix, a second PCR proceeded for about 7 to 11 cycles. TCRdb recomputed calls from the 5' RACE reads with MiXCR, one row per CDR3 protein. The sample includes 700,000 to 850,000 distinct CDR3 sequences, around half of them seen just once. The study recruited healthy Caucasian donors from Russia who were aged roughly 6 to 90. This CDR3 is 17 amino acids long. Trimming stripped 6 bases from V and 2 bases from J, with 23 bases between. CDR1 and CDR2 (germline): KGHSH, LQKENI. The V gene is TRBV18, the J gene TRBJ2-7; D may be TRBD2 (5 bases). This receptor was identified in a man older than 75 in good health. Specimen: blood. Written as DNA, the CDR3 is TGTGCCAGCTCCCCCACCAACCAAGCGGTGGATGCCTACGAGCAGTACTTC. The encoded protein is CASSPTNQAVDAYEQYF. The whole variable domain, remainder taken from reference TRBV18 and TRBJ2-7, is NAGVMQNPRHLVRRRGQEARLRCSPMKGHSHVYWYRQLPEEGLKFMVYLQKENIIDESGMPKERFSAEFPKEGPSILRIQQVVRGDSAAYFCASSPTNQAVDAYEQYFGPGTRLTVT.